The entry below describes one T cell receptor beta chain. Only in-frame clones appear in the TCRdb table, and some are missing; sequencing was by immunoSEQ multiplex PCR. The sample includes 250,000 to 300,000 clones, roughly 85% seen only once; the top ten take roughly 4.6%. This specimen comes from a study of blood T cell repertoires in COVID-19. This CDR3 region has 12 residues. The ends were cut back, 7 bases at V and 2 bases at J, with 6 bases in the middle. The clonotype comes from a man aged 50 or older with active or convalescent COVID-19. The chain couples TRBV12-3 or TRBV12-4 to TRBJ1-3; D gene uncertain. The sequencing input was peripheral blood. CDR3: CASTSTGNTIYF. The CDR3 DNA reads TGTGCCAGCACTAGCACTGGAAACACCATATATTTT.